Listed below are T cell receptor beta chains from one sample, sequenced in a study of blood T cell repertoires in COVID-19. The repertoire was sequenced with immunoSEQ multiplex PCR; TCRdb's copy has only in-frame clones and lacks some. In the table there are tens of thousands of clones, approximately 80% of which are singletons. What was sequenced was peripheral blood. The receptors come from a man aged 60-69 years with acute or convalescent COVID-19. The CDR3 runs from the conserved cysteine through the conserved F or W. The D gene is left open where the match is weak. Clone size is stated in some rows and not others, as once, few, many or a class when expanded.

TRBD1	TRBV3-1/TRBV3-2	TRBJ1-2	NA	16	TGTGCCAGCAGCCAAGAGGACAGGGGGCGCCACTATGGCTACACCTTC	CASSQEDRGRHYGYTF
NA	TRBV4-2	TRBJ1-1	NA	16	TGTGCCAGCAGCCAAGATCCCAAGAGTCGTGGTGCTGAAGCTTTCTTT	CASSQDPKSRGAEAFF
NA	TRBV3-1/TRBV3-2	TRBJ1-1	NA	11	TGTGCCTCCCGTGGGGCGGCTGAAGCTTTCTTT	CASRGAAEAFF
NA	TRBV11-1	TRBJ1-6	NA	15	TGTGCCAGCAGCACACGGACACCCCGGGATTCACCCCTCCACTTT	CASSTRTPRDSPLHF
TRBD1	TRBV3-1/TRBV3-2	TRBJ1-1	NA	13	TGTGCCAGCTTGCCCAGGGGGCGGTCTGAAGCTTTCTTT	CASLPRGRSEAFF
NA	TRBV5-4	TRBJ1-2	NA	14	TGTGCCAGCAGCTTGGCCGGAGCTAACTATGGCTACACCTTC	CASSLAGANYGYTF
NA	TRBV7-8	TRBJ1-3	NA	15	TGTGCCAGCAGCTTAAGTGCCGGAGGTGGAAACACCATATATTTT	CASSLSAGGGNTIYF
TRBD1	TRBV18	TRBJ2-5	NA	15	TGTGCCAGCTCACTATCCGGGACAGGGGTCGAGACCCAGTACTTC	CASSLSGTGVETQYF
TRBD1	TRBV3-1/TRBV3-2	TRBJ2-6	NA	16	TGTGCCAGCACCAAAGACAGGGACTCTGGGGCCAACGTCCTGACTTTC	CASTKDRDSGANVLTF
NA	TRBV28	TRBJ2-1	NA	11	TGTGCCAGCAGGGGCGTTGATGAGCAGTTCTTC	CASRGVDEQFF
TRBD1	TRBV28	TRBJ1-5	once	15	TGTGCCAGCAATCCCACAGGGGTTGGCAATCAGCCCCAGCATTTT	CASNPTGVGNQPQHF
NA	TRBV5-5	TRBJ1-5	NA	15	TGTGCCAGCAGCTTGACAGGGAGCCTCAATCAGCCCCAGCATTTT	CASSLTGSLNQPQHF
TRBD1	TRBV7-2	TRBJ1-6	once	15	TGTGCCAGCAGCTTCAGGGGGCGCAATAATTCACCCCTCCACTTT	CASSFRGRNNSPLHF
TRBD1	TRBV5-6	TRBJ1-1	once	15	TGTGCCAGCAGCAATAGACAGGGTGGCAGGACTGAAGCTTTCTTT	CASSNRQGGRTEAFF
TRBD1	TRBV29-1	TRBJ1-2	NA	17	TGCAGCGTCCATTTTGGGGTAAGACAGGGACCCAACTATGGCTACACCTTC	CSVHFGVRQGPNYGYTF
TRBD1	TRBV23-1	TRBJ1-2	few	18	TGCGCCAGCAGTCCAACAAGGGGAACAGGGGGCCTTAACTATGGCTACACCTTC	CASSPTRGTGGLNYGYTF
TRBD1	TRBV12-3/TRBV12-4	TRBJ1-2	NA	13	TGTGCCAGCAGCGCAGGGGGGCCGGATGGCTACACCTTC	CASSAGGPDGYTF
TRBD1	TRBV18	TRBJ1-1	NA	18	TGTGCCAGCTCACGCACACCCCCGGGACAGGGGTTGAGCACTGAAGCTTTCTTT	CASSRTPPGQGLSTEAFF
NA	TRBV2	TRBJ2-1	NA	14	TGTGCCAGCATTCGGGGTTTCTCCTACAATGAGCAGTTCTTC	CASIRGFSYNEQFF
NA	TRBV6-6	TRBJ1-2	NA	11	TGTGCCAGTCAGGTTTCACGGGGCTACACCTTC	CASQVSRGYTF
NA	TRBV28	TRBJ1-4	NA	14	TGTGCCAGCAGTTTGGGAGGGGGTGGCGAAAAACTGTTTTTT	CASSLGGGGEKLFF
NA	TRBV5-1	TRBJ1-2	NA	15	TGCGCCAGCAGCGTGGGACGGAGAGCTAACTATGGCTACACCTTC	CASSVGRRANYGYTF
TRBD1	TRBV28	TRBJ1-1	NA	13	TGTGCCAGCAGTTACAGGGGAAGGGCTGAAGCTTTCTTT	CASSYRGRAEAFF
NA	TRBV18	TRBJ1-3	few	16	TGTGCCAGCTCACCAGTGCAGGGATCCTCTGGAAACACCATATATTTT	CASSPVQGSSGNTIYF
TRBD2	TRBV4-2	TRBJ2-3	NA	16	TGTGCCAGCAGCCAACGAGCGGGGGGGGGTGAAGATACGCAGTATTTT	CASSQRAGGGEDTQYF
NA	TRBV27	TRBJ1-5	NA	13	TGTGCCAGCAGTTGGGGCAGGGGTCAGCCCCAGCATTTT	CASSWGRGQPQHF
NA	TRBV7-9	TRBJ1-4	NA	16	TGTGCCAGCAGCTTCACTGCCGGACACGGAGATGAAAAACTGTTTTTT	CASSFTAGHGDEKLFF
NA	TRBV12-3/TRBV12-4	TRBJ2-7	NA	12	TGTGCCAGCAGTTTAGCGGGCGTCAAGCAGTACTTC	CASSLAGVKQYF
TRBD1	TRBV7-9	TRBJ2-5	NA	17	TGTGCCAGCAGCTTAGCTGGTCAGGGGGCTCACCAAGAGACCCAGTACTTC	CASSLAGQGAHQETQYF
TRBD2	TRBV6-6	TRBJ2-5	NA	16	TGTGCCGGCAGTTACCCCCCGGGCGGGGGTGGGGAGACCCAGTACTTC	CAGSYPPGGGGETQYF
NA	TRBV4-1	TRBJ1-6	NA	15	TGCGCCAGCAGGCTGGACTGGGCCTCGGGTTCACCCCTCCACTTT	CASRLDWASGSPLHF
NA	TRBV2	TRBJ2-7	NA	14	TGTGCCAGCAGTGTGTCTAGCACAACCTACGAGCAGTACTTC	CASSVSSTTYEQYF
NA	TRBV28	TRBJ2-1	NA	14	TGTGCCAGCAGTTTACCTCAGGGAGGCAATGAGCAGTTCTTC	CASSLPQGGNEQFF
NA	TRBV7-8	TRBJ1-2	NA	11	TGTGCCAGCAGCTTAGAAGGGGCCTACACCTTC	CASSLEGAYTF
NA	TRBV6-5	TRBJ1-6	NA	15	TGTGCCAGCAGTTACTCGATTAACCAGAGGTCACCCCTCCACTTT	CASSYSINQRSPLHF
NA	TRBV28	TRBJ1-5	NA	15	TGTGCCAGCAGTTTAGAGGGTGGGTTTGTTCGGCCCCAGCATTTT	CASSLEGGFVRPQHF
NA	TRBV11-2	TRBJ2-2	NA	13	TGTGCCAGCAGCCTGACTCGGGCCGGGGAGCTGTTTTTT	CASSLTRAGELFF